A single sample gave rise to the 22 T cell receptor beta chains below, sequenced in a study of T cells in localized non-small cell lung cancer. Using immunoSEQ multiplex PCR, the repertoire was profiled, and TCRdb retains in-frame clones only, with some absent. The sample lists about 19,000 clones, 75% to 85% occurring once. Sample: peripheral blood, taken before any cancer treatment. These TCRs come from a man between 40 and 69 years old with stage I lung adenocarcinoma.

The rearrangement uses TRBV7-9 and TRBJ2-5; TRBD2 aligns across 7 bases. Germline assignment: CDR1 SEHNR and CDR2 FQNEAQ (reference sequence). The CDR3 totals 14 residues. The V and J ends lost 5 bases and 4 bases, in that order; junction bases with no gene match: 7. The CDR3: CASSRGGSAETQYF. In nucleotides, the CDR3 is TGTGCCAGCAGCCGCGGCGGGAGTGCAGAGACCCAGTACTTC. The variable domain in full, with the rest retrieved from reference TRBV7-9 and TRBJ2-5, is DTGVSQNPRHKITKRGQNVTFRCDPISEHNRLYWYRQTLGQGPEFLTYFQNEAQLEKSRLLSDRFSAERPKGSFSTLEIQRTEQGDSAMYLCASSRGGSAETQYFGPGTRLLVL.

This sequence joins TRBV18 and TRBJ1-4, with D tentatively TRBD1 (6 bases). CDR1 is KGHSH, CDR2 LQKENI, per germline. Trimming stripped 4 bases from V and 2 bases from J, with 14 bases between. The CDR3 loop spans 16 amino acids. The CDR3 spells CASSRTGYPTNEKLFF. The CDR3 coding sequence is TGTGCCAGCTCACGAACAGGGTATCCGACTAATGAAAAACTGTTTTTT.

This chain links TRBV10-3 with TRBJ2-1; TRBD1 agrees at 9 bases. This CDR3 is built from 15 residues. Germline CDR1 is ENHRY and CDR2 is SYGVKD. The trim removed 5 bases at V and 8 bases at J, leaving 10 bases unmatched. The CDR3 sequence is CAISPSGQGKYEQFF. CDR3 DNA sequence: TGTGCCATCAGTCCCTCGGGACAGGGAAAATATGAGCAGTTCTTC.

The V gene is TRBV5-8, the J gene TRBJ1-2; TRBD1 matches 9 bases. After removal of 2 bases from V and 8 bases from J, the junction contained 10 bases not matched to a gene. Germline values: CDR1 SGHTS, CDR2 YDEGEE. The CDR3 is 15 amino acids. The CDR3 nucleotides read TGTGCCAGCAGCTTACGGGGACAGGGAGCCGGCGGCTACACCTTC. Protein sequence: CASSLRGQGAGGYTF.

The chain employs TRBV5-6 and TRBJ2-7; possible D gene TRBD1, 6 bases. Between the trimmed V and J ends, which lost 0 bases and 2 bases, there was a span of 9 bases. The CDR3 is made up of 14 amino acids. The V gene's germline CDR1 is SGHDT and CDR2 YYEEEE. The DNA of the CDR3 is TGTGCCAGCAGCTTGGGACAGGCCGCCTACGAGCAGTACTTC. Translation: CASSLGQAAYEQYF.

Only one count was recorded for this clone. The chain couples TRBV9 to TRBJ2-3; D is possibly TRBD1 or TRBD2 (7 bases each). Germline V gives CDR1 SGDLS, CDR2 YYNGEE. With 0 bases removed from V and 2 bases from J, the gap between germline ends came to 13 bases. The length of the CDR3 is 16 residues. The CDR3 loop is CASSVGEGTVTDTQYF. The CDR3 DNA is TGTGCCAGCAGCGTAGGGGAGGGGACAGTCACAGATACGCAGTATTTT.

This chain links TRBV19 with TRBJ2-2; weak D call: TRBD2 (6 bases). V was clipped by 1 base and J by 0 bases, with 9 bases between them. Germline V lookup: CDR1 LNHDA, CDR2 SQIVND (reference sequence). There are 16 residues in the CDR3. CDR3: CASSIVAGSNTGELFF. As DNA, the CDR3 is TGTGCCAGTAGTATAGTCGCGGGATCGAACACCGGGGAGCTGTTTTTT. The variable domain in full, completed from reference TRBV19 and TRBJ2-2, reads DGGITQSPKYLFRKEGQNVTLSCEQNLNHDAMYWYRQDPGQGLRLIYYSQIVNDFQKGDIAEGYSVSREKKESFPLTVTSAQKNPTAFYLCASSIVAGSNTGELFFGEGSRLTVL.

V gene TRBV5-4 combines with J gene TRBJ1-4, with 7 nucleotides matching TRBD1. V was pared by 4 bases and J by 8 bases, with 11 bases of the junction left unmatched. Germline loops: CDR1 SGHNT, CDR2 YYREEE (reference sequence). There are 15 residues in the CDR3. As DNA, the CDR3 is TGTGCCAGCAGCACATGGGACAGACCGGCCGAAAAACTGTTTTTT. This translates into CASSTWDRPAEKLFF.

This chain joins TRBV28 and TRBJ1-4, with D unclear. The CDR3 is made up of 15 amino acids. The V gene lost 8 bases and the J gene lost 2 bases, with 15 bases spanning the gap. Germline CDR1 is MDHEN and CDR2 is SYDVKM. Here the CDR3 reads CASRPSGFTNEKLFF. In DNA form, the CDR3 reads TGTGCCAGCCGCCCTTCGGGGTTCACTAATGAAAAACTGTTTTTT.

Here the CDR3 DNA reads TGTGCCAGCAGTTTCAAGGGGGTCAGGGGAGGCCAACCCCTCCACTTT. Its translation is CASSFKGVRGGQPLHF. V and J are TRBV28 and TRBJ1-6; D is perhaps TRBD1 (6 bases). Germline CDR1 is MDHEN and CDR2 is SYDVKM. Trimming took off 3 bases at V and 12 bases at J, with 21 bases between the two ends. This CDR3 has 16 amino acids. The full variable domain, completed using reference TRBV28 and TRBJ1-6, is DVKVTQSSRYLVKRTGEKVFLECVQDMDHENMFWYRQDPGLGLRLIYFSYDVKMKEKGDIPEGYSVSREKKERFSLILESASTNQTSMYLCASSFKGVRGGQPLHFGNGTRLTVT.

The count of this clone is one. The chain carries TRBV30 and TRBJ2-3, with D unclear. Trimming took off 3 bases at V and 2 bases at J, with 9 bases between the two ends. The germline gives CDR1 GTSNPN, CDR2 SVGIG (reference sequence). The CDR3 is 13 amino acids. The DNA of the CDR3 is TGTGCCTGGAGCCTCTCTCACACAGATACGCAGTATTTT. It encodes CAWSLSHTDTQYF.

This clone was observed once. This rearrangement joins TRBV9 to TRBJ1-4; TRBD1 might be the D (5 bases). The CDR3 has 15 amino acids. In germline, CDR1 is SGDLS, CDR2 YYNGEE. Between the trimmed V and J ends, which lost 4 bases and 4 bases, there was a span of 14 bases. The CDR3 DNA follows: TGTGCCAGCAGCCCCCGGGGGAGGCTTAATGAAAAACTGTTTTTT. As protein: CASSPRGRLNEKLFF. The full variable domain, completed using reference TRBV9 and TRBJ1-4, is DSGVTQTPKHLITATGQRVTLRCSPRSGDLSVYWYQQSLDQGLQFLIQYYNGEERAKGNILERFSAQQFPDLHSELNLSSLELGDSALYFCASSPRGRLNEKLFFGSGTQLSVL.

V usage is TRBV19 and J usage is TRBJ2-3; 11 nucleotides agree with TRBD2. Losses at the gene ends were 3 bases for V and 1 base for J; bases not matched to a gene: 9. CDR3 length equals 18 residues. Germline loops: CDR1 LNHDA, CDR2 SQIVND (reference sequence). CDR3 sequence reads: CASSINSGGAWGTDTQYF. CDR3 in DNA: TGTGCCAGTAGTATTAATAGCGGGGGGGCGTGGGGCACAGATACGCAGTATTTT.

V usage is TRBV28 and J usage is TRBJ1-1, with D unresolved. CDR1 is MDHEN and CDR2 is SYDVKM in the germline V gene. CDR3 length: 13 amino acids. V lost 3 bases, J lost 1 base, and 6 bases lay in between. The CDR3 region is CASSFLPNTEAFF. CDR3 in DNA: TGTGCCAGCAGTTTTCTACCGAACACTGAAGCTTTCTTT.

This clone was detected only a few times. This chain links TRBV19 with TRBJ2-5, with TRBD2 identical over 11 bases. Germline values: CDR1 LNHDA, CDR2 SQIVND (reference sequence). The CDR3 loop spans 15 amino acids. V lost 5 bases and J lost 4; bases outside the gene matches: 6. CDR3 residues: CASSSLAGVTETQYF. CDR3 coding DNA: TGTGCCAGTAGTTCACTAGCGGGAGTGACAGAGACCCAGTACTTC.

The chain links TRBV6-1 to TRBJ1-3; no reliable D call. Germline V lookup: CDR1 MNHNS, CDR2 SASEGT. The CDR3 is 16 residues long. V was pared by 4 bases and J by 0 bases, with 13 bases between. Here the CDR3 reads CASSGGHLSSGNTIYF. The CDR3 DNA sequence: TGTGCCAGCAGTGGCGGCCACTTGAGCTCTGGAAACACCATATATTTT.

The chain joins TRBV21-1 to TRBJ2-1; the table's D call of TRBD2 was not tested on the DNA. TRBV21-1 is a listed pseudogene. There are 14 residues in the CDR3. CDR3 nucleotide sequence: TGTGCCAGCAGCGAAAGCAATGGTCGAGGTGAGCAGTTCTTC. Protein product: CASSESNGRGEQFF.

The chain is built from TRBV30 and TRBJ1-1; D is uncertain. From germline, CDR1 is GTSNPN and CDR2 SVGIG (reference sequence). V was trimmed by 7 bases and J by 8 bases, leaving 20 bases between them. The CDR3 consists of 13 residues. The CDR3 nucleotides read TGTGCCTTCAGGCCGGGCAGCCGAGGAGAAGCTTTCTTT. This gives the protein CAFRPGSRGEAFF.

The CDR3 DNA is TGTGCCAGCAGTTTATCGGGGGGGGGAGATACGCAGTATTTT. Amino acid sequence: CASSLSGGGDTQYF. This chain links TRBV27 with TRBJ2-3; 7 positions match TRBD2. Germline trimming cut 0 bases from V and 5 bases from J; bases unmatched to any gene: 2. Per the germline V gene, CDR1 is MNHEY and CDR2 is SMNVEV (reference sequence). CDR3 length: 14 residues.

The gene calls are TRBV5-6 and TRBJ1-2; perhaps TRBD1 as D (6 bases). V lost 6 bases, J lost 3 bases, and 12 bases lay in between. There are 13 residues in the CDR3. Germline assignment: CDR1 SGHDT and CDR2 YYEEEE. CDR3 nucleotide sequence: TGTGCCAGCAAAGGGACAATCCACTATGGCTACACCTTC. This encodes CASKGTIHYGYTF.

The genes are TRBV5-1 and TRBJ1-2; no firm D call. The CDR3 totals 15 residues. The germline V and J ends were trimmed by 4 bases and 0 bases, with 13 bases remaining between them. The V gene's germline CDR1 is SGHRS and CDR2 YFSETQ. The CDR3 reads CASSVMAGANYGYTF. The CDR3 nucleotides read TGCGCCAGCAGCGTCATGGCAGGAGCTAACTATGGCTACACCTTC.

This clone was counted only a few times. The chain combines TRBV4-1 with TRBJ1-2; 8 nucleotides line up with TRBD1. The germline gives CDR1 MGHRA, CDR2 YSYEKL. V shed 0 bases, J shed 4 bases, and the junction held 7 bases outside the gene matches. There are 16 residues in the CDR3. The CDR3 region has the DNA TGCGCCAGCAGCCAAGAGCGGACAGGGAGCGGCTATGGCTACACCTTC. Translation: CASSQERTGSGYGYTF.